The 5 T cell receptor beta chains listed next were all sequenced from one sample in a study of CD4 T cell repertoires in COVID-19. The protocol was immunoSEQ multiplex PCR, while the TCRdb copy is restricted to in-frame clones and leaves out a portion. In the table there are 60,000 to 90,000 clones, 80% to 90% of which are singletons. The specimen was CD4+ T cells from peripheral blood, collected after recovery from COVID-19. Source of these receptors: a human donor who had COVID-19.

The chain has TRBV11-3 and TRBJ2-3, with D possibly being TRBD1 or TRBD2 (6 bases each). This CDR3 region has 14 residues. V was cut by 3 bases and J by 5 bases, with 12 bases left in between. Germline CDR1 and CDR2: SGHNT and YENEEA. The DNA of the CDR3 is TGTGCCAGCAGCTTCGGGGGCGCTAAAGATACGCAGTATTTT. Translation gives CASSFGGAKDTQYF.

The genes are TRBV24-1 and TRBJ2-3; 8 nucleotides align to TRBD2. V lost 6 bases to trimming and J lost 2 bases; unmatched junction nucleotides: 3. CDR3 length: 14 amino acids. Germline CDR1 and CDR2: KGHDR and SFDVKD. In DNA, the CDR3 is TGTGCCACCAGTCAGCGGGAGATCACAGATACGCAGTATTTT. This encodes CATSQREITDTQYF.

The V gene is TRBV9, the J gene TRBJ2-1, with 8 positions matching TRBD2. CDR3 size: 13 residues. After removal of 2 bases from V and 8 bases from J, the junction contained 3 bases not matched to a gene. Germline V lookup: CDR1 SGDLS, CDR2 YYNGEE. The CDR3, as DNA: TGTGCCAGCAGCGTCCCGGGAGGGCATGAGCAGTTCTTC. Amino acids: CASSVPGGHEQFF.

V usage is TRBV18 and J usage is TRBJ2-5, with TRBD2 identical over 8 bases. J lost 2 bases, V lost 1 base, and 3 bases had no gene match. The CDR3 runs 15 residues. The germline V gene encodes CDR1 KGHSH and CDR2 LQKENI. CDR3 residues: CASSPRRGAQETQYF. The DNA of the CDR3 is TGTGCCAGCTCACCACGGCGGGGGGCTCAAGAGACCCAGTACTTC. Together with reference TRBV18 and TRBJ2-5, the CDR3 gives the full variable domain: NAGVMQNPRHLVRRRGQEARLRCSPMKGHSHVYWYRQLPEEGLKFMVYLQKENIIDESGMPKERFSAEFPKEGPSILRIQQVVRGDSAAYFCASSPRRGAQETQYFGPGTRLLVL.

There are a few counts of this clone. The chain employs TRBV2 and TRBJ1-5, with D possibly TRBD1 on 5 matching bases. The germline gives CDR1 SNHLY, CDR2 FYNNEI. V lost 5 bases and J lost 6, with 14 bases in between. The CDR3 contains 14 residues. CDR3 nucleotides: TGTGCCAGCAGTTCCTCAGGGATCAGTCAGCCCCAGCATTTT. Encoded protein: CASSSSGISQPQHF.